The source of this T cell receptor beta chain is a study of OX40 agonist ivuxolimab in advanced cancers. Data came from immunoSEQ multiplex PCR; TCRdb stores just in-frame clones and leaves some out. Found here are fewer than 65,000 clones, 80% of them singletons; the top ten hold under 5%. Cycle 7 day 1, cycle 4 day 1, and baseline were the timepoints at which blood was sampled. This CDR3 comprises 15 residues. Trimming at V came to 0 bases and at J to 5 bases, leaving 6 bases not matched to a gene. CDR1 is MNHNY, CDR2 SVGAGI, per germline (reference sequence). The chain combines TRBV6-6 with TRBJ2-7; TRBD1 matches 8 bases. The sample consisted of CD4+ or CD8+ T cells sorted from blood, taken in a trial of the OX40 agonist ivuxolimab. The TCR was taken from an adult with an advanced solid tumor such as melanoma, head and neck, liver or kidney cancer. The CDR3 DNA follows: TGTGCCAGCAGTTACTCTGGGACAGGCGGGCACGAGCAGTACTTC. It yields the protein CASSYSGTGGHEQYF.